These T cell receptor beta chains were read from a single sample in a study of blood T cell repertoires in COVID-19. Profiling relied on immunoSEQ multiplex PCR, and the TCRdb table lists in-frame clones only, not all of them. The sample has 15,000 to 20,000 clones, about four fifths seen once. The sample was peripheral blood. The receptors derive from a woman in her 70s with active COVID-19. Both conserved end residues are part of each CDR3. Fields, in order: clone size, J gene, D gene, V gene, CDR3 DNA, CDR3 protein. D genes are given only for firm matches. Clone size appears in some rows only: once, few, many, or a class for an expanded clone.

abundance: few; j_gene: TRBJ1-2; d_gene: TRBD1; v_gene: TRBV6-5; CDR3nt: TGTGCCAGCAGTTATTCATCAGGGGGTGGGTTTGGCTACACCTTC; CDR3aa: CASSYSSGGGFGYTF
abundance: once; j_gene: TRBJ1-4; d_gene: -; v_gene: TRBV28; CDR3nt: TGTGCCAGTGGACAGTACGCAACTAATGAAAAACTGTTTTTT; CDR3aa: CASGQYATNEKLFF
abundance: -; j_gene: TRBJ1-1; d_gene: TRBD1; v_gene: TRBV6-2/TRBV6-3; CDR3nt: TGTGCCAGCAGTTGGCCGGGAGGACAGGGGAGCACTGAAGCTTTCTTT; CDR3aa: CASSWPGGQGSTEAFF
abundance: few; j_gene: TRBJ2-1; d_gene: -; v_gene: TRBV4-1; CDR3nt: TGCGCCAGCAGCCAAGGGTATGCTTTCCAGCGACTCTACAATGAGCAGTTCTTC; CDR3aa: CASSQGYAFQRLYNEQFF
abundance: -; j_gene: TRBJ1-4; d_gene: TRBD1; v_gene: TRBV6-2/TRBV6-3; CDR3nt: TGTGCCAGCAGTTACTCGGGCCAGGGGGCTGAAAAACTGTTTTTT; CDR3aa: CASSYSGQGAEKLFF
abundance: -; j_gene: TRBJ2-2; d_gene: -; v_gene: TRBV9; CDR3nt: TGTGCCAGCAGCGCCACTACAGGGACCACCGGGGAGCTGTTTTTT; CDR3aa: CASSATTGTTGELFF
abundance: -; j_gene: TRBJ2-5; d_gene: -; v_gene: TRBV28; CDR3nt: TGTGCCAGCAGTTTCCAGGCTCAAGAGACCCAGTACTTC; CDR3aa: CASSFQAQETQYF
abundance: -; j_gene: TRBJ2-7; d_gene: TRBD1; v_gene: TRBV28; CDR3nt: TGTGCCAGCAGTTTAGAGGGGGCCCTTTACGAGCAGTACTTC; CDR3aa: CASSLEGALYEQYF
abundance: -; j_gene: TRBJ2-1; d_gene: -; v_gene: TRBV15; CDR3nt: TGTGCCACCAGCATAGGGACACGATCCTACAATGAGCAGTTCTTC; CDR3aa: CATSIGTRSYNEQFF
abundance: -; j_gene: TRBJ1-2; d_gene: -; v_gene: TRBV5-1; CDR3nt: TGCGCCAGCAGCCCGGGCGCGGGCTATGGCTACACCTTC; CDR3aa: CASSPGAGYGYTF
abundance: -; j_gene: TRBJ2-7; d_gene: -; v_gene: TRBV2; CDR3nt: TGTGCCAGCAGTGGACATTACGAGCAGTACTTC; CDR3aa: CASSGHYEQYF
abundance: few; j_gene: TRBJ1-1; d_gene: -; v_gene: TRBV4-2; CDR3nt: TGTGCCAGCAGCCAATTCTACGGGAACACTGAAGCTTTCTTT; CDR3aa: CASSQFYGNTEAFF
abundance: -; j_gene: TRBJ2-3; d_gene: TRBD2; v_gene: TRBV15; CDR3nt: TGTGCCACCAGCAGAGATCAGACTAGCGGGAATACGCAGTATTTT; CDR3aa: CATSRDQTSGNTQYF
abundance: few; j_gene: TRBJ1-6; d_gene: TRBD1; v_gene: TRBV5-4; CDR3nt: TGTGCCAGCAGCTTTATCCTGACAGGGGGTAATTCACCCCTCCACTTT; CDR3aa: CASSFILTGGNSPLHF
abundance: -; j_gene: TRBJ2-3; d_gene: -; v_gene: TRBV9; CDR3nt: TGTGCCAGCAGCGTGGGCCCAGATACGCAGTATTTT; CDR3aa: CASSVGPDTQYF
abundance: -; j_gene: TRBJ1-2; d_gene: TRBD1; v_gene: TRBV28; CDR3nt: TGTGCCATGAGTAGACAGGGGGCTAACTATGGCTACACCTTC; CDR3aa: CAMSRQGANYGYTF
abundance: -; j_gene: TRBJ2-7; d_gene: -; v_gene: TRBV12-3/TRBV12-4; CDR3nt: TGTGCCAGCAGTTTGTCATTCTCCTACGAGCAGTACTTC; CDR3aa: CASSLSFSYEQYF
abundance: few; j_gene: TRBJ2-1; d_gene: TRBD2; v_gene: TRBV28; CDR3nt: TGTGCCAGCAGTTTAGCGGGAGTGGTTGAGCAGTTCTTC; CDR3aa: CASSLAGVVEQFF
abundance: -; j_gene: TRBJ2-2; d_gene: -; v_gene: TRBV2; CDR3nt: TGTGCCAGCAGTGAAGCGCCAGCGACCGGGGAGCTGTTTTTT; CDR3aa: CASSEAPATGELFF
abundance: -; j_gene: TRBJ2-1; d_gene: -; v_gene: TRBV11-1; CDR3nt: TGTGCCAGCAGCCCCGGCCAAGGGGCCGACCAGGGTGAGCAGTTCTTC; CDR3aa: CASSPGQGADQGEQFF
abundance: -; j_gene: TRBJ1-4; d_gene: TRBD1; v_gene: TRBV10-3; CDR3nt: TGTGCCATCAGTGAGTCAGCTGACAGGGGGCGGGAGAAACTGTTTTTT; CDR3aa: CAISESADRGREKLFF
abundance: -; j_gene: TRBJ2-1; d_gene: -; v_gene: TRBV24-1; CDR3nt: TGTGCCTCTAGTCCGCCCGGGACAAACAATGAGCAGTTCTTC; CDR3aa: CASSPPGTNNEQFF
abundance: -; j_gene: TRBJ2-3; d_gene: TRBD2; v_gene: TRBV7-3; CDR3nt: TGTGCCAGCAGCTTAGGGCCTAGCGGAGATACGCAGTATTTT; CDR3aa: CASSLGPSGDTQYF
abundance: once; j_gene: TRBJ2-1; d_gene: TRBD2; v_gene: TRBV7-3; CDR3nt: TGTGCCAGCAGCCTTACTAGCGATAGCTCCTACAATGAGCAGTTCTTC; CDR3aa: CASSLTSDSSYNEQFF
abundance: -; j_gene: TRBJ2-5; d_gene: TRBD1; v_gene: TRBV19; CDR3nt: TGTGCCAGTAGTATTGGGGGAACAGGGGAAGAGACCCAGTACTTC; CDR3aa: CASSIGGTGEETQYF
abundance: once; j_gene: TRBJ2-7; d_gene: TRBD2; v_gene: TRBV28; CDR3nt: TGTGCCAGCAGTTTTGATACGGGAGGGCCAAGCTACGAGCAGTACTTC; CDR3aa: CASSFDTGGPSYEQYF
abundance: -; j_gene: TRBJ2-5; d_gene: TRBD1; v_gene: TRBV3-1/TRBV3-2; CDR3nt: TGTGCCAGCAGCCAAGGTCCTCCATCTGGAAAGGACAGGGCAAGAGAGACCCAGTACTTC; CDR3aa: CASSQGPPSGKDRARETQYF
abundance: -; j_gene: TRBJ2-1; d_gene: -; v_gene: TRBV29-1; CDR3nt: TGCAGCGTTCCCATTCCAGGGAAAAGTTATGCCAATGAGCAGTTCTTC; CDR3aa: CSVPIPGKSYANEQFF
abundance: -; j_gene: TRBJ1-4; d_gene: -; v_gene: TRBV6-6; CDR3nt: TGTGCCAGCAGTGGCCCCATGCATGAAAAACTGTTTTTT; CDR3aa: CASSGPMHEKLFF
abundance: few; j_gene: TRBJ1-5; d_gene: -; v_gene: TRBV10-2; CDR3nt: TGCGCCTGCTGTGAACTCGGGGAGGGATATCAGCCCCAGCATTTT; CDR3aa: CACCELGEGYQPQHF
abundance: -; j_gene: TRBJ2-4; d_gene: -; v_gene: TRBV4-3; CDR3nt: TGCGCCAGCAGCCAAGATTGGGGCACAGCCAAAAACATTCAGTACTTC; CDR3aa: CASSQDWGTAKNIQYF
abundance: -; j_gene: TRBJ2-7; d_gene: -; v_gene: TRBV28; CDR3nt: TGTGCCAGCAGTCCAGCCCGCCAGGGCGTCTCCGAGCAGTACTTC; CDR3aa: CASSPARQGVSEQYF
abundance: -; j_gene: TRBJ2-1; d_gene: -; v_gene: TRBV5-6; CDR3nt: TGTGCCAGCAGCTTGGCCCCTCCCAATGAGCAGTTCTTC; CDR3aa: CASSLAPPNEQFF
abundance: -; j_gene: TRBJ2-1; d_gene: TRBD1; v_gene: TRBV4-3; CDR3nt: TGCGCCAGCAGCCGGGCCAGGGGGATCAATGAGCAGTTCTTC; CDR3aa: CASSRARGINEQFF
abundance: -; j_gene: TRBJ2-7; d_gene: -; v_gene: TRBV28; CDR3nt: TGTGCCAGCAGTTTAGAGTCTCCATCCTACGAGCAGTACTTC; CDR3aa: CASSLESPSYEQYF
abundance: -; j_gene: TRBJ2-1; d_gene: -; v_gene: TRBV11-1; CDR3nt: TGTGCCAGCAGCTTATTACGAGGGCATGAGCAGTTCTTC; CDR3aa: CASSLLRGHEQFF
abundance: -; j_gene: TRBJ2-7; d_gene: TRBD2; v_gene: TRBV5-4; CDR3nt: TGTGCCAGCAGCTTGGGGCTAGCGGGGGCCTACGAGCAGTACTTC; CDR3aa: CASSLGLAGAYEQYF
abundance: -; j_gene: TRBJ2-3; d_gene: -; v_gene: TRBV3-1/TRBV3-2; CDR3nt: TGTGCCAGCAGCCAACCAACTAGGCCAGATACGCAGTATTTT; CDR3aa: CASSQPTRPDTQYF
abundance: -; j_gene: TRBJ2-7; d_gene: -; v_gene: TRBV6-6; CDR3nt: TGTGCCAGCAGGGATACTGGTGTAGGGGGAACGAACGAGCAGTACTTC; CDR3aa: CASRDTGVGGTNEQYF
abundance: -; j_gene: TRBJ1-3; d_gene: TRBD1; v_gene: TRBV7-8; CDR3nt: TGTGCCAGCAGCTTAGAGTGGACAGGTTCACAGGCGTTGGGCTCTGGAAACACCATATATTTT; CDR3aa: CASSLEWTGSQALGSGNTIYF